This TCR beta chain was obtained from a study of T cells in Graves' hyperthyroidism and ophthalmopathy (dated 2019 in TCRdb). Looking at the study overall: To identify TCR V-J signatures that set the groups apart, the researchers used a discovery cohort of 100 patients, made up of 40 to 45 with Graves' ophthalmopathy and about 55 with stable Graves' hyperthyroidism. Whether ophthalmopathy could be predicted prospectively was tested in an independent validation cohort made up of 18 to 20 hyperthyroidism patients plus 17 patients who later progressed to ophthalmopathy. The roughly 100 discovery patients were divided at random into training and test sets in a 7:3 ratio. Thyroid tissue and blood T-cell repertoires from about six Graves' hyperthyroidism patients were also compared in the study. After blood sampling, hyperthyroidism patients were treated with methimazole at a starting dose of 30 mg daily, and ophthalmopathy patients were treated with high-dose intravenous methylprednisolone. TCR Vbeta CDR3 sequencing of some 140 peripheral blood samples (under 45 ophthalmopathy, about 80 hyperthyroidism and roughly 17 progressor patients) is reported in the paper. The study at large found these results: During validation, the model predicted progression to ophthalmopathy a median of about 6.5 months ahead of onset, with 60% to 71% sensitivity and 72.22% specificity. Most expanded thyroid clonotypes (frequency above 0.001) were also found in blood, which suggests that blood repertoires may mirror thyroid immune responses. Ophthalmopathy was separated from stable hyperthyroidism by a 13 V-J signature model, with around 88% sensitivity and approximately 84% specificity obtained in cross-validation and 80%/75% obtained in testing. No statistical method was used to set the sample size in advance, and investigators knew the group allocation.

TCR beta CDR3 regions were amplified from RNA transcripts. The first round of RT-PCR for the TCR CDR3 was performed with the HTBI primer set and the Qiagen OneStep RT-PCR kit. The libraries were constructed in a second round of multiplex PCR and then size-selected and purified. Paired-end sequencing of the libraries was performed with 100 bp reads on an Illumina HiSeq2000. As for the original processing: SOAPnuke was used to process the raw data, throwing out any read that contained adapters or uncalled bases, had a mean Phred below 15, or lacked an exact constant-primer or identifier match. COPE v1.2.5 was used to merge the high-quality paired reads, and each unique nucleotide sequence was defined as a clonotype. Clonotypes were aligned to IMGT TRBV, TRBD and TRBJ reference segments using MiTCR v1.1. Analysis was restricted to V-J combinations with a frequency above 0.0001, which covered roughly 99% of repertoires. A TCS score was defined as the ratio between F50 (clonal expansion) and ExV (chaos), using BLOSUM62-based TCRdist between CDR3 peptides within each V-J. Welch's t-statistics and random forest reduced roughly 540 V-J features to about 12, which were used in a naive Bayes classifier (R e1071). The similarity between thyroid and blood repertoires was quantified using the Morisita-Horn index. Clones were called with MiXCR by TCRdb after fastp trimmed the public reads at Q25, and only in-frame beta chains were retained. Every CDR3 protein is listed once, alongside the most common genes and DNA of its rows. The V and J calls and clone size are TCRdb's, not the authors'. The sample table lists 500,000 to 600,000 distinct CDR3 sequences, roughly 45% of them with a count of one. 44% of the sample is held by the ten biggest clonotypes.

This clonotype was seen repeatedly, ten times or more. No antigen is known for it. No quality values exist for individual bases; no much larger clone is one base distant. Trimming costs V 1 base and J 0 bases, and their ends lie 9 bases apart. The cysteine opens and the phenylalanine closes a CDR3 of 15 amino acids. Only the CDR3 part of the read is kept: 45 bases, read in frame from the first base. Any patient with an uncontrolled infection, another autoimmune disease, pregnancy or lactation was excluded. Diagnoses were based on clinical symptoms, serum thyroxine and TRAb, thyroid ultrasound and orbital computed tomography. Trizol reagent was used to extract total RNA, and RNA quality was then checked on an Agilent 2100 Bioanalyzer.

The sequenced sample was peripheral blood or thyroid tissue (not recorded which). This clonotype originated in an adult woman with Graves' disease, either hyperthyroidism or ophthalmopathy (not recorded which). The rearranged segments are TRBV12-3 or TRBV12-4 and TRBJ1-1, with no confident D gene call. The CDR3 corresponds to CASSLGATMNTEAFF. The sequenced DNA: TGTGCCAGCAGTTTAGGGGCCACAATGAACACTGAAGCTTTCTTT.